Described below is a single T cell receptor beta chain sequence and its context. The source of the sample is a study of blood T cell repertoires in COVID-19. Whole-study context: The samples span acute and convalescent COVID-19 from the United States, Italy and Spain. The cDNA or gDNA used as material had been derived from T cells, B-cell-depleted T cells, or PBMCs.

CDR1 MNHEY and CDR2 SVGAGI come from the germline V gene. The ends were cut back, 7 bases at V and 8 bases at J, with 17 bases in the middle. The CDR3 has 13 amino acids. Per the original methods: Reference gene primers were amplified, and this amplification served to estimate nucleated cell counts. Sequenced by immunoSEQ multiplex PCR; TCRdb stores in-frame clones only, minus some. V, J and clone size are those of that table, while D and trimming were read from the DNA. Among 110,000 to 150,000 clones, approximately 90% were seen once, and the ten largest hold about 10%. V usage is TRBV6-5 and J usage is TRBJ1-2; weak D call: TRBD1 (6 bases). The material sequenced was peripheral blood. The receptor was isolated from an elderly woman with acute or convalescent COVID-19. The CDR3 sequence: CASNPSGGLGYTF. In nucleotides, the CDR3 is TGTGCCAGCAATCCCTCGGGGGGCTTAGGCTACACCTTC.